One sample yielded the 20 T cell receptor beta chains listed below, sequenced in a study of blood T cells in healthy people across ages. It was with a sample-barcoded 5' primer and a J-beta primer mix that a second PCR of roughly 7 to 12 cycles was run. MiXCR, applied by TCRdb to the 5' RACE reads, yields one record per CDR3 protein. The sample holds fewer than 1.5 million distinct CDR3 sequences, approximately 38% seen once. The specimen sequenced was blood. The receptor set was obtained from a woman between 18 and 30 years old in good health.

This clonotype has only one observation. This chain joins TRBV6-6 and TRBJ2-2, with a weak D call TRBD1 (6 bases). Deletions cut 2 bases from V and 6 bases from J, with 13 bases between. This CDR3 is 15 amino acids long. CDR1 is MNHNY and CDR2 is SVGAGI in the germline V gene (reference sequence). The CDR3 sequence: CASSYRTAGAGELFF. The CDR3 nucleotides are TGTGCCAGCAGTTACCGAACCGCAGGGGCCGGGGAGCTGTTTTTT.

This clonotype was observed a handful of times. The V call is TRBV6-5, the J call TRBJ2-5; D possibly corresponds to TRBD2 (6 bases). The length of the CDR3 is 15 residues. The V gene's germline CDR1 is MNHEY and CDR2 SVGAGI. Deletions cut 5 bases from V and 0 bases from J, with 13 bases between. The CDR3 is CASSAGTPYQETQYF. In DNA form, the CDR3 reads TGTGCCAGCAGTGCCGGGACTCCGTACCAAGAGACCCAGTACTTC.

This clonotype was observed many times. The CDR3 coding sequence is TGTGCCAGCGGGAAGGGACAGATCGAGCAGTACTTC. This gives the protein CASGKGQIEQYF. The chain employs TRBV2 and TRBJ2-7, with TRBD1 matching over 7 bases. This CDR3 contains 12 residues. V was clipped by 8 bases and J by 6 bases; unmatched bases: 7. Germline CDR1 SNHLY, CDR2 FYNNEI.

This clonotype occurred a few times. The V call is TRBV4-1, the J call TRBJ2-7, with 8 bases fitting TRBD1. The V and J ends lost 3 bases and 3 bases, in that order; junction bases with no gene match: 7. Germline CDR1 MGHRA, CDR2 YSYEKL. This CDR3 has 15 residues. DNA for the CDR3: TGCGCCAGCAGCCACCTAGCACAGGGGGGCTACGAGCAGTACTTC. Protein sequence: CASSHLAQGGYEQYF.

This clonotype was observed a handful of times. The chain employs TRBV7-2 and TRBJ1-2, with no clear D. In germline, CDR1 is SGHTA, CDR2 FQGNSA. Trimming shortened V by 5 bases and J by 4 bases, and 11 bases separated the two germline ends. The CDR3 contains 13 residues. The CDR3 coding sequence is TGTGCCAGCAGCCCCGGACTGTTCTATGGCTACACCTTC. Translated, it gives CASSPGLFYGYTF.

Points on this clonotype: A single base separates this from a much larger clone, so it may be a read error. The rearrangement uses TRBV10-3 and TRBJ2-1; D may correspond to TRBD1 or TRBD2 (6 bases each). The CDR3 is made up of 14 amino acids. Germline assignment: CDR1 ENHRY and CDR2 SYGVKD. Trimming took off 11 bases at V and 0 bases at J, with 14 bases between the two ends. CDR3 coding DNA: TGTGCCGTCACAGGGACTCCCTCCTACAATGAGCAGTTCTTC. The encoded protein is CAVTGTPSYNEQFF.

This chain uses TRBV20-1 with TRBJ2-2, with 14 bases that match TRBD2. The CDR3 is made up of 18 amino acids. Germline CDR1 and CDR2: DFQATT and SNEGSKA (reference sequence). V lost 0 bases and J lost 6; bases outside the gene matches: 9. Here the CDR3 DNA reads TGCAGTGCTAGAGATGGGGCGACTAGCGGGAGGGGATCCGGGGAGCTGTTTTTT. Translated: CSARDGATSGRGSGELFF.

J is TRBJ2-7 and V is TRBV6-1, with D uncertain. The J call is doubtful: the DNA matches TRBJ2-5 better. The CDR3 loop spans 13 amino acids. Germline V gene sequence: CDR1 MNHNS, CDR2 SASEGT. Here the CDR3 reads CASSLSPPGTQYF. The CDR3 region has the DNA TGTGCCAGCAGTCTGTCCCCTCCGGGGACCCAGTACTTC.

CDR3 sequence: CSAPFFLGVQYF. CDR3 nucleotide sequence: TGCAGTGCGCCCTTTTTTTTGGGCGTGCAGTACTTC. The chain employs TRBV20-1 and TRBJ2-4; the D is unclear. The V gene lost 6 bases and the J gene lost 13 bases, with 19 bases spanning the gap. From germline, CDR1 is DFQATT and CDR2 SNEGSKA (reference sequence). This CDR3 is 12 amino acids long.

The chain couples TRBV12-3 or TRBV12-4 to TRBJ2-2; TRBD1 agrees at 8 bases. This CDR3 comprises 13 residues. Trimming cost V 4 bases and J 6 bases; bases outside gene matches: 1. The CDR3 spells CASSYRGAGELFF. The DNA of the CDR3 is TGTGCCAGCAGTTACAGGGGGGCCGGGGAGCTGTTTTTT.

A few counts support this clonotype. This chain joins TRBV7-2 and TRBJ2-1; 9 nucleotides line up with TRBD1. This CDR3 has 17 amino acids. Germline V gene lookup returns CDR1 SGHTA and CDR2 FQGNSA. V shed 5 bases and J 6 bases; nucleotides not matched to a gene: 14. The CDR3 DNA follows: TGTGCCAGCAGCCACCCCGCCCGGGACAGGGCTACCAATGAGCAGTTCTTC. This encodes CASSHPARDRATNEQFF.

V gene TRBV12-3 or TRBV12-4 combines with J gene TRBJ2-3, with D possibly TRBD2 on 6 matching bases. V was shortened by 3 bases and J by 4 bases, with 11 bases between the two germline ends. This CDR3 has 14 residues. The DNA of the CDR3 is TGTGCCAGCAGTTTTCCGGGAGTAGCAGATACGCAGTATTTT. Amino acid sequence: CASSFPGVADTQYF.

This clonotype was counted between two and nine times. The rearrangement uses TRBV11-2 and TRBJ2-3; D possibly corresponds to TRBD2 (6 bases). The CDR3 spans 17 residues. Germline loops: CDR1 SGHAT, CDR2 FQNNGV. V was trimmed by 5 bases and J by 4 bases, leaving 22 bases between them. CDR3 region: CASSGRLVSLGSDTQYF. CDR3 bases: TGTGCCAGCAGCGGGAGACTAGTTTCGTTGGGGTCAGATACGCAGTATTTT.

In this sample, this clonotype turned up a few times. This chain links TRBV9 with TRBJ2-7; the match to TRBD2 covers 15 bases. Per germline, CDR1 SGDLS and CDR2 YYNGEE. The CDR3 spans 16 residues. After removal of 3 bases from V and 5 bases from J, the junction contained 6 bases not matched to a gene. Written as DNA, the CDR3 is TGTGCCAGCAGCGCCGGGACTAGCGGGGGGATCAACGAGCAGTACTTC. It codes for CASSAGTSGGINEQYF.

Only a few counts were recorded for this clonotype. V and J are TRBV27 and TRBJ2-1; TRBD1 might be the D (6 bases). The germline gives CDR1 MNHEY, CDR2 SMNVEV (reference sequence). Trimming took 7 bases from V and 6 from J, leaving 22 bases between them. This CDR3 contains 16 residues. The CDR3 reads CASTSPGSVGGNEQFF. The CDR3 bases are TGTGCCAGCACCTCCCCGGGCTCGGTAGGGGGCAATGAGCAGTTCTTC.

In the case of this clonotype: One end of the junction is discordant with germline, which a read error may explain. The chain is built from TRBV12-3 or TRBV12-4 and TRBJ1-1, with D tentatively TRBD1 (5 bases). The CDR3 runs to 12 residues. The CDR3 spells CAGSLGVTEAFF. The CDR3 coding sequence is TGTGCCGGCAGTTTAGGGGTCACTGAAGCTTTCTTT.

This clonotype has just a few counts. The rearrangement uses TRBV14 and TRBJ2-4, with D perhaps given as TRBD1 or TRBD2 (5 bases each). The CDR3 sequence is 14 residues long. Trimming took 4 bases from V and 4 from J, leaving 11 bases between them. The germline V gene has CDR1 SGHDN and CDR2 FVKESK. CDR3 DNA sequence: TGTGCCAGCAGCCCCGGGGCCCAGAAAAACATTCAGTACTTC. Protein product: CASSPGAQKNIQYF.

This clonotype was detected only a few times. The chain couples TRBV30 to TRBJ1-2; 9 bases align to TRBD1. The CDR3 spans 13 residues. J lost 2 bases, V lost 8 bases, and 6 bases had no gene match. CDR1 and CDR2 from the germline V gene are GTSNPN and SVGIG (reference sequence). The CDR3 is CAQGQGRNYGYTF. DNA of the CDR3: TGTGCCCAAGGACAGGGGAGGAACTATGGCTACACCTTC. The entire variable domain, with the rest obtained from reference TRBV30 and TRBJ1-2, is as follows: SQTIHQWPATLVQPVGSPLSLECTVEGTSNPNLYWYRQAAGRGLQLLFYSVGIGQISSEVPQNLSASRPQDRQFILSSKKLLLSDSGFYLCAQGQGRNYGYTFGSGTRLTVV.

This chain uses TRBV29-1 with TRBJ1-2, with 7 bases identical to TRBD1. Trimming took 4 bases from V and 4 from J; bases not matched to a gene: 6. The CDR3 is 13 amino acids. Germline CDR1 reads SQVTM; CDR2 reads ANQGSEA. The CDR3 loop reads CSVVGGEAYGYTF. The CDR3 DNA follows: TGCAGCGTTGTAGGGGGCGAGGCCTATGGCTACACCTTC.

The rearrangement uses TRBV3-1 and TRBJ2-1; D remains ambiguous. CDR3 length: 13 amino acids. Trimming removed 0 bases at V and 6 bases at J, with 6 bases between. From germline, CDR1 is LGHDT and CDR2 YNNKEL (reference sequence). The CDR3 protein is CASSQDKGNEQFF. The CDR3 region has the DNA TGTGCCAGCAGCCAAGATAAAGGCAATGAGCAGTTCTTC.